This entry is about one TCR beta chain. Produced via immunoSEQ multiplex PCR; TCRdb's table is partial and in-frame only. The sample comprises under 70,000 clones, 88% of which are singletons, and about 9.5% rests with the top ten. V was trimmed by 10 bases and J by 6 bases, leaving 9 bases between them. CDR3 length equals 10 residues. The entry originates in a study of blood T cell repertoires in COVID-19. Cohort 3 donors counted as recovered after two negative PCRs, clearance, or resolved symptoms. This TCR came from a woman aged 40 to 55 who had recovered from COVID-19. The sample comprised PBMCs or T cells enriched from blood (not recorded which). This chain joins TRBV12-3 or TRBV12-4 and TRBJ1-1; no firm D call. The CDR3 nucleotides are TGTGCCATCGGAGGCGCTGAAGCTTTCTTT. Translated: CAIGGAEAFF.